This T cell receptor (beta chain) was identified in a study of cytomegalovirus exposure and HLA in healthy donors. The PCR used 60 Vbeta and 13 Jbeta primers. Some clones are missing from TCRdb's copy, which holds only in-frame ones; the method was immunoSEQ multiplex PCR. Its table lists around 26,000 clones. Per the germline V gene, CDR1 is KGHSH and CDR2 is LQKENI. The CDR3 totals 15 residues. The junction had 3 bases not matched to a gene; V was cut back by 3 bases and J by 0 bases. The clonotype originates from a male donor in good health and CMV-seropositive. Sequenced sample: PBMCs. The chain links TRBV18 to TRBJ2-7, with 9 bases fitting TRBD1. CDR3: CASSPDRGGSYEQYF. The CDR3 DNA sequence: TGTGCCAGCTCACCCGACAGGGGGGGCTCCTACGAGCAGTACTTC.